The TCR beta chain under discussion was sequenced for a study of T cell repertoires in cytomegalovirus infection (dated 2019 in TCRdb). General notes on the study: Recently identified HLA-C-restricted CMV epitopes, whose presentation resists viral immunomodulation, were targeted by peptide stimulations together with well-studied HLA-B-restricted epitopes. Donor HLA type was relevant to the analysis, because carriage of CMV infection together with the matching HLA type was indicated by public TCR beta signatures.

What the treatment or condition label conveys for this sample: in vitro stimulation with specific CMV peptide epitopes to enrich CMV-specific T cells. The sequencer listed for this sample is Illumina HiSeq 1500. Through fastp at Q25 and MiXCR, TCRdb rebuilt clones from the public reads, retaining in-frame beta chains. Duplicate CDR3 protein sequences are folded into a single record with the most common DNA and genes. This sample gives about 770,000 distinct CDR3 sequences in total; 25% to 35% of them show up just once. The ten largest clonotypes hold around 13% of the sample. Inclusive of the bounding cysteine and phenylalanine, the CDR3 is 16 residues long. The retained sequence is limited to the CDR3, 48 bases, with the frame set at the first base. CDR1 and CDR2, per the germline V gene, are MNHEY and SVGEGT. V has 4 bases trimmed and J has 6 bases trimmed; junction bases matching no gene number 13.

Study-level results and caveats: In both this cohort and an independent roughly 330-donor cohort, the cumulative frequency of public TCR beta family members distinguished carriers of CMV infection plus the relevant HLA type. The ex vivo response was dominated by HLA-C-restricted CMV-specific TCR beta clonotypes, which also provided the single most frequent clonotype in two of eight donors.

This clonotype was recorded a few times. The target of this receptor is not known. No base quality values were provided; no much bigger clone lies one nucleotide off. This clonotype originated in a human donor in good health (CMV status not recorded). Some clones in this sample may be carry-over from other donors' samples. Recombination connected TRBV6-2 or TRBV6-3 to TRBJ1-2, with 8 middle bases fitting TRBD1. Sequenced here: cultured CD8+ T cells from PBMCs, sampled from culture after CMV antigen stimulation. The CDR3 is CASSSKRTGWRNGYTF. The sequenced DNA is TGTGCCAGCAGTTCAAAAAGGACAGGGTGGAGGAATGGCTACACCTTC.